This TCR beta chain was profiled in a study of T cells expressing NK-cell markers. Study background: Seropositivity for HCMV was found in seven of the eight sequenced donors, with one seronegative. Notes on the study in general: Roughly six donors showed dominant NKG2C+ clonotypes comprising roughly 1.0-7.0% of their CD8+ T cells. Whether expanded NKG2C+ T cell clones were HCMV specific stayed uncertain. For four donors, these clonotypes were likewise the leading ones in the CD3+CD56-NKG2C+ fraction.

TCRdb reprocessed the 5' RACE reads and keeps a single row for each CDR3 protein, giving no DNA. The sample totals about 410,000 distinct CDR3 sequences. For this clonotype: The target antigen is unknown.

This CDR3 comprises 14 residues. Germline lookup yields CDR1 SGHTA and CDR2 FQGNSA. The sequence came from a woman aged 50 to 65 in good health. The chain carries TRBV7-2 and TRBJ2-2; TCRdb returns TRBD1, unconfirmable since there is no DNA. The sample comprised blood T cells: a sorted CD56 or NKG2C T cell subset, CD4+ or CD8+ T cells, or bulk PBMC T cells (not recorded which). CDR3 protein: CASSSFPGGGELFF. The full variable domain, rest sourced from reference TRBV7-2 and TRBJ2-2, is GAGVSQSPSNKVTEKGKDVELRCDPISGHTALYWYRQSLGQGLEFLIYFQGNSAPDKSGLPSDRFSAERTGGSVSTLTIQRTQQEDSAVYLCASSSFPGGGELFFGEGSRLTVL.